Reported below is one T cell receptor beta chain. This clonotype was counted only a few times. It lacks a known antigen. Nothing much larger sits one base from this clone, and base qualities are not available. This specimen comes from a study of T cell repertoires in cytomegalovirus infection (dated by TCRdb to the late 2010s). With regard to the full study: Because public TCR beta signatures pointed to carriage of CMV infection together with the matching HLA type, the HLA type of each donor mattered for the analysis. The investigation overall reported the following: The ex vivo response was dominated by HLA-C-restricted CMV-specific TCR beta clonotypes, which also provided the single most frequent clonotype in two of eight donors. In both this cohort and an independent roughly 330-donor cohort, the cumulative frequency of public TCR beta family members distinguished carriers of CMV infection plus the relevant HLA type.

Sequenced on an Illumina HiSeq 1500. The public reads were quality trimmed at Q25 with fastp and then assembled into clones with MiXCR by TCRdb, keeping productive beta chains. Each entry is one CDR3 protein sequence, shown with its most common DNA and genes. For this sample there are around 130,000 distinct CDR3 sequences; 20% to 30% appear just once. The ten largest account for approximately 35% of the sample. Specimen: PBMCs, sequenced either directly or after in vitro stimulation (not recorded which). This receptor was identified in a human donor in good health (CMV status not recorded). Some clones in this sample may be carry-over from other donors' samples.

The CDR3 amino acid sequence is: CASSITPDRVGELFF. DNA sequence: TGTGCCAGTAGTATAACCCCGGACAGGGTAGGGGAGCTGTTTTTT. The sequence joins TRBV19 to TRBJ2-2; 8 central bases correspond to TRBD1. V is pruned by 2 bases and J by 8 bases, leaving 7 bases of the junction without a gene match. Taken from cysteine to phenylalanine, the CDR3 has 15 residues. Only the CDR3 portion is preserved as DNA: 45 bases, with reading frame beginning at the first base. CDR1 and CDR2, looked up from the germline V gene (reference sequence), are LNHDA and SQIVND.